The clone carrying this TCR beta chain showed up just a few times. This entry is derived from a study of T-cell reconstitution after alpha-beta-depleted transplantation in children. Trimming took 5 bases from V and 4 from J, leaving 11 bases between them. The CDR3 contains 13 residues. Unique molecular identifiers were built into the TCRbeta library. TCRdb used MiXCR to reprocess the PCR reads, holding one entry per CDR3 protein. The table lists about 610,000 distinct CDR3 sequences, 10% of them singletons. V usage is TRBV12-3 or TRBV12-4 and J usage is TRBJ1-2; D not certain. This specimen was PBMCs from the stem cell graft donor, taken from the stem cell graft. The sequence was collected from a human donor who donated a stem cell graft to a child with acute myeloid leukemia. CDR3: CASSIQLFYGYTF. The CDR3 region has the DNA TGTGCCAGCAGTATACAGCTCTTCTATGGCTACACCTTC.